The clone carrying this T cell receptor beta chain was detected only once. Its antigen is currently unknown. Through a sample-barcoded 5' primer and a J-beta primer mix, a second PCR was run for roughly 7 to 11 cycles. TCRdb ran MiXCR on the 5' RACE reads and lists one entry per CDR3 protein. The sample holds around 970,000 distinct CDR3 sequences, roughly half seen once. These data come from a study of blood T cells in healthy people across ages. General study findings and limits: CMV infection status of these donors was not known.

The CDR3 runs to 18 residues. Losses at the gene ends were 4 bases for V and 6 bases for J; bases not matched to a gene: 17. The germline gives CDR1 SQVTM, CDR2 ANQGSEA. The clonotype comes from a woman aged 55-69 years in good health. Sample: blood. V gene TRBV29-1 combines with J gene TRBJ2-1, with TRBD2 identical over 11 bases. The CDR3 here is CSVGRVLAGDGGVNEQFF. The DNA of the CDR3 is TGCAGCGTTGGTAGGGTACTAGCGGGAGATGGGGGAGTCAATGAGCAGTTCTTC.